These 3 T cell receptor beta chains were sequenced from one sample in a study of cytomegalovirus exposure and HLA in healthy donors. Here immunoSEQ multiplex PCR was the method, and the copy in TCRdb shows in-frame clones only, minus some. The profile shows around 230,000 clones, about 90% of them singletons. The source material was PBMCs. The receptors were gathered from a woman aged 25 to 39 in good health and CMV-seropositive.

This chain uses TRBV30 with TRBJ2-5; 8 positions agree with TRBD1. Per germline, CDR1 GTSNPN and CDR2 SVGIG (reference sequence). The CDR3 loop spans 15 amino acids. Trimming at V came to 5 bases and at J to 4 bases, leaving 12 bases not matched to a gene. The CDR3 is CAWGKQGGGAETQYF. The CDR3 DNA reads as TGTGCCTGGGGAAAACAGGGGGGCGGCGCAGAGACCCAGTACTTC.

The chain is built from TRBV5-1 and TRBJ2-1, with 8 bases fitting TRBD2. The CDR3 has 16 residues. In germline, CDR1 is SGHRS, CDR2 YFSETQ. After removal of 3 bases from V and 2 bases from J, the junction contained 7 bases not matched to a gene. CDR3 in amino acids: CASSSPVAGPYNEQFF. CDR3 nucleotide sequence: TGCGCCAGCAGCTCTCCAGTAGCGGGGCCCTACAATGAGCAGTTCTTC.

V and J are TRBV4-1 and TRBJ2-3; tentative D call: TRBD2 (6 bases). V lost 4 bases and J lost 5, with 22 bases in between. The CDR3 runs to 17 residues. Germline CDR1 is MGHRA and CDR2 is YSYEKL. The CDR3 DNA follows: TGCGCCAGCAGCCCGCCCGGGGGACTCACGTGGATAGATACGCAGTATTTT. Protein: CASSPPGGLTWIDTQYF.